A single sample gave rise to the 22 T cell receptor beta chains below, sequenced in a study of tumor-infiltrating lymphocytes in oesophageal squamous cell carcinoma. TCRdb reanalysed the PCR reads using MiXCR and keeps one entry per CDR3 protein. The sample consists of thousands of distinct CDR3 sequences, roughly 15% of them appearing once. The specimen sequenced was normal esophageal tissue next to the tumor. Receptors were obtained from a male donor with esophageal squamous cell carcinoma.

In nucleotides, the CDR3 is TGTGCCAGCAGTGGGCCAGCGATTAACTATGGCTACACCTTC. Translating gives CASSGPAINYGYTF. This chain connects TRBV2 to TRBJ1-2, with no clear D. The germline gives CDR1 SNHLY, CDR2 FYNNEI. The V and J ends lost 4 bases and 1 base respectively, with 10 bases between them. The CDR3 contains 14 residues.

This clonotype is labeled as medium-sized. V usage is TRBV7-8 and J usage is TRBJ1-1; D ambiguous. CDR1 and CDR2 (germline): SGHVS, FQNEAQ. The ends were cut back, 6 bases at V and 1 base at J, with 15 bases in the middle. The CDR3 has 15 residues. The CDR3 here is CASRVTDGWNTEAFF. The CDR3 coding sequence is TGTGCCAGCAGAGTTACCGACGGATGGAACACTGAAGCTTTCTTT.

In its sample, this clonotype was seen a few times. The chain has TRBV6-4 and TRBJ2-5, with 7 nucleotides matching TRBD1. Per the germline V gene, CDR1 is MRHNA and CDR2 is SNTAGT. The CDR3 contains 16 residues. The trim removed 3 bases at V and 11 bases at J, leaving 18 bases unmatched. The CDR3 reads CASSDGTDRPYNEQYF. The CDR3 DNA reads TGTGCCAGCAGTGATGGTACGGACAGGCCCTACAATGAGCAGTACTTC.

The chain recombines TRBV2 with TRBJ2-7; D remains ambiguous. V gave up 1 base and J gave up 2 bases, with 6 bases separating them. CDR1 and CDR2 from the germline V gene are SNHLY and FYNNEI. The CDR3 spans 13 residues. The CDR3 spells CASSEGVAYEQYF. DNA of the CDR3: TGTGCCAGCAGTGAAGGCGTAGCCTACGAGCAGTACTTC.

This clonotype was observed many times. The rearrangement uses TRBV10-1 and TRBJ1-2, with TRBD1 matching over 8 bases. The germline V gene encodes CDR1 WNHNN and CDR2 SYGVQD (reference sequence). V was pared by 3 bases and J by 8 bases, with 8 bases of the junction left unmatched. There are 14 residues in the CDR3. For the CDR3, the DNA is TGCGCCAGCAGTGACGCCCGGACAGGGTCCGGCTACACCTTC. It yields the protein CASSDARTGSGYTF.

This CDR3 is CASSLGANTGELFF. Written as DNA, the CDR3 is TGTGCCAGCAGTTTGGGGGCGAACACCGGGGAGCTGTTTTTT. The gene calls are TRBV12-3 or TRBV12-4 and TRBJ2-2; D may correspond to TRBD1 or TRBD2 (5 bases each). Trimming shortened V by 3 bases and J by 0 bases, and 5 bases separated the two germline ends. CDR3 length: 14 residues.

This clonotype was counted ten times or more. The genes are TRBV4-2 and TRBJ2-3; TRBD2 matches 10 bases. Germline CDR1 LGHNA, CDR2 YNFKEQ. V lost 5 bases and J lost 1; bases outside the gene matches: 12. CDR3 length: 18 residues. The CDR3 loop is CASSVQVSGGPGTDTQYF. For the CDR3, the DNA is TGTGCCAGCAGCGTCCAGGTTAGCGGGGGGCCGGGCACAGATACGCAGTATTTT.

This clonotype occurred many times. The chain combines TRBV28 with TRBJ1-5; D possibly corresponds to TRBD1 (5 bases). Deletions cut 2 bases from V and 2 bases from J, with 19 bases between. The germline V gene has CDR1 MDHEN and CDR2 SYDVKM. The CDR3 contains 18 residues. CDR3 sequence reads: CASSLRGPGGEGNQPQHF. The CDR3 DNA sequence: TGTGCCAGCAGTTTAAGAGGACCTGGAGGGGAGGGCAATCAGCCCCAGCATTTT.

This clonotype was counted once. Given the absence of the conserved phenylalanine or tryptophan at the CDR3 end, a read error is likely. It is unclear where the CDR3 begins or ends on the DNA, so no DNA is shown, and the CDR3 is as TCRdb lists it. The chain links TRBV7-3 to TRBJ2-5; the tabulated D call, TRBD1, remains unverified against the DNA. The CDR3 region is 17 residues in length, termini included. Germline CDR1 SGHTA, CDR2 FQGTGA. The CDR3: CASSLEPGARYGYTFGS.

This chain links TRBV5-1 with TRBJ1-1; possible D gene TRBD1, 5 bases. CDR1 SGHRS and CDR2 YFSETQ come from the germline V gene. Deletions cut 0 bases from V and 0 bases from J, with 6 bases between. This CDR3 is 14 amino acids long. DNA of the CDR3: TGCGCCAGCAGCTTGGACAGGATGAACACTGAAGCTTTCTTT. Translated, it gives CASSLDRMNTEAFF.

This clonotype is categorized as medium-sized. The rearrangement uses TRBV12-3 or TRBV12-4 and TRBJ2-3, with 12 bases aligning to TRBD2. The CDR3 length is 15 residues. Trimming at V came to 6 bases and at J to 5 bases, leaving 6 bases not matched to a gene. The CDR3 DNA follows: TGTGCCAGCAGCCCACTAGCGGGGGGAGGAGATACGCAGTATTTT. It specifies CASSPLAGGGDTQYF.

The sample holds many counts of this clonotype. The J gene is TRBJ1-5, the V gene TRBV27; 7 nucleotides agree with TRBD1. This CDR3 has 16 residues. The trim removed 5 bases at V and 4 bases at J, leaving 11 bases unmatched. Germline CDR1 and CDR2: MNHEY and SMNVEV (reference sequence). The CDR3 sequence: CASSRAAGGKNQPQHF. In DNA, the CDR3 is TGTGCCAGCAGTCGCGCCGCAGGGGGGAAGAATCAGCCCCAGCATTTT.

This clonotype occurred many times. This chain joins TRBV5-1 and TRBJ2-1; possible D gene TRBD1, 6 bases. The V end was cut by 7 bases, the J end by 9 bases, with 23 bases between. Germline CDR1 is SGHRS and CDR2 is YFSETQ. This CDR3 has 15 residues. The CDR3 DNA sequence: TGCGCCAGCCGGATGGGTACTCCAGGGGCTGGTGAGCAGTTCTTC. This gives the protein CASRMGTPGAGEQFF.

Only a few counts were recorded for this clonotype. This sequence joins TRBV11-2 and TRBJ2-7, with D perhaps TRBD1 or TRBD2 (6 bases each). The V gene lost 1 base and the J gene lost 2 bases, with 15 bases spanning the gap. The CDR3 spans 16 residues. Germline-derived CDR1 and CDR2 are SGHAT and FQNNGV. The CDR3 region has the DNA TGTGCCAGCAGCTTAGGGGGGGCAGGGACGGCCTACGAGCAGTACTTC. It yields the protein CASSLGGAGTAYEQYF. Drawing the rest from reference TRBV11-2 and TRBJ2-7, the complete variable domain is EAGVAQSPRYKIIEKRQSVAFWCNPISGHATLYWYQQILGQGPKLLIQFQNNGVVDDSQLPKDRFSAERLKGVDSTLKIQPAKLEDSAVYLCASSLGGAGTAYEQYFGPGTRLTVT.

Concerning this clonotype: The conserved closing phenylalanine or tryptophan is absent in this CDR3, likely reflecting a read error. It is unclear where the CDR3 begins or ends on the DNA, so no DNA is shown, and the CDR3 is as TCRdb lists it. The chain combines TRBV12-3 or TRBV12-4 with TRBJ2-6; the D call TRBD2 from the table was never checked on the DNA. The CDR3 is 17 residues long, ends included. The CDR3 protein is CASSLNSGSGSPLHFGN.

In this sample, this clonotype is large. The chain combines TRBV7-3 with TRBJ2-3, with 15 bases lining up with TRBD2. The CDR3 runs to 18 residues. Losses at the gene ends were 4 bases for V and 3 bases for J; bases not matched to a gene: 8. The V gene's germline CDR1 is SGHTA and CDR2 FQGTGA. The CDR3 protein is CASSSNFGTSGGTDTQYF. The CDR3 nucleotides are TGTGCCAGCAGCTCCAACTTCGGGACTAGCGGGGGGACAGATACGCAGTATTTT.

This clonotype is medium-sized. V usage is TRBV24-1 and J usage is TRBJ2-1, with D possibly being TRBD1 or TRBD2 (6 bases each). Germline V gives CDR1 KGHDR, CDR2 SFDVKD. Trimming removed 7 bases from V and 7 bases from J, with 13 bases in between. This CDR3 is 13 amino acids long. CDR3 DNA sequence: TGTGCCACCAGGGAGGGGGGTGGGAATGAGCAGTTCTTC. Its translation: CATREGGGNEQFF.

Only one count was recorded for this clonotype. Because it lacks the conserved phenylalanine or tryptophan at the end, this CDR3 is likely a read error. Because the CDR3's place on the DNA is in doubt, the DNA is left out and the CDR3 is given as listed by TCRdb. CDR3 loop: CASSSIPSGQLNIQYFGA. This chain links TRBV7-2 with TRBJ2-5; whether TRBD1, the table's D call, matches the DNA was not checked. The CDR3 spans 18 amino acids, including both terminal residues. Germline V CDR1 and CDR2: SGHTA, FQGNSA.

This clonotype was detected ten times or more. The J gene is TRBJ1-1, the V gene TRBV7-9, with 7 nucleotides matching TRBD1. Germline lookup yields CDR1 SEHNR and CDR2 FQNEAQ (reference sequence). V shed 9 bases and J 2 bases; nucleotides not matched to a gene: 15. The CDR3 is made up of 16 amino acids. The CDR3 region is CASSTGQTGRNTEAFF. For the CDR3, the DNA is TGTGCCAGTAGCACGGGACAGACTGGGCGAAACACTGAAGCTTTCTTT.

This clonotype was recorded at least ten times. The chain has TRBV5-4 and TRBJ1-1, with a tentative D call TRBD1 (6 bases). The CDR3 loop spans 15 amino acids. CDR1 SGHNT and CDR2 YYREEE come from the germline V gene (reference sequence). Trimming took 0 bases from V and 0 from J, leaving 9 bases between them. The CDR3 here is CASSLAGQLNTEAFF. CDR3 nucleotide sequence: TGTGCCAGCAGCTTGGCCGGACAGTTGAACACTGAAGCTTTCTTT.

The rearrangement uses TRBV7-2 and TRBJ2-3; TRBD2 is a possible D gene (6 bases). Germline CDR1 is SGHTA and CDR2 is FQGNSA. The CDR3 has 19 amino acids. The V end lost 1 base, the J end lost 14 bases, and 34 bases lay between the germline ends. The CDR3 spells CASSLDTALQTHRGGKLYF. The CDR3 DNA sequence: TGTGCCAGCAGCTTAGATACGGCGCTCCAAACTCACCGGGGCGGGAAGCTGTATTTT.

Details on this clonotype: Here the CDR3 omits its conserved ending phenylalanine or tryptophan, so a read error is the likely source. The DNA is left out, because the CDR3 cannot be placed on it with certainty; the CDR3 is given as TCRdb lists it. This chain links TRBV7-8 with TRBJ2-6; the DNA was not used to check the table's D call, TRBD1. Ends included, the CDR3 has 16 residues. Germline CDR1 reads SGHVS; CDR2 reads FQNEAQ. CDR3 sequence: CASSLEGSANEQFFGA.